Here is one TCR beta chain with its context. No antigen is known for it. The record originates from a study of vaccination effects on CD4 cells after COVID-19. V trimming: 3 bases; J trimming: 4 bases; junction bases outside the gene matches: 14. The CDR3 has 17 residues. In germline, CDR1 is SGHNT, CDR2 YYREEE (reference sequence). Generated by immunoSEQ multiplex PCR, the TCRdb table keeps only in-frame clones and is missing some. Of 55,000 to 70,000 clones listed, roughly 79% are singletons. ViraFEST assay sequencing came after antigen-specific CD4+ T cells were expanded with viral peptide pools. Once cultured for approximately ten days, the cells underwent separation to obtain CD4+ T cells. Wells containing two million PBMC each were cultured with approximately 10 IU/ml IL-2 and 8 to 10 ug/ml peptides. On days 3 and 7, fresh IL-2 medium replaced half the medium. The study's findings and limits: There was only 1 of 255 vaccine-induced clones in healthy vaccinees that cross-reacted with common cold coronaviruses.

The clonotype comes from a human donor who received a COVID-19 vaccine. V is TRBV5-4 and J is TRBJ2-5; 8 nucleotides agree with TRBD1. The specimen was CD4+ T cells from PBMCs cultured with HCoV-229E spike peptides, collected before COVID-19 vaccination. This CDR3 reads CASSSEPRGRGTETQYF. The CDR3 region has the DNA TGTGCCAGCAGCTCGGAACCCAGGGGGCGAGGTACAGAGACCCAGTACTTC.